Listed below are T cell receptor beta chains from one sample, sequenced in a study of T-cell memory formation after mild COVID-19. Using its own MiXCR run on the 5' RACE reads, TCRdb lists one record per CDR3 protein. The sample includes 200,000 to 250,000 distinct CDR3 sequences, about 15% of them seen just once. The source material was PBMCs or a T cell subset sorted from them (not recorded which). All receptors come from a man aged 18 to 29 who had mild COVID-19 (a few samples of this study predate the infection). Cell type and time point are not known. Each CDR3 is given with its conserved first and last residue. D genes are given only for firm matches. Clone size, where shown, is once, few, many, or a class for clones that have expanded.

j_gene	v_gene	abundance	d_gene	CDR3aa	CDR3nt
TRBJ2-2	TRBV5-1	few	-	CASSNRQDFTGELFF	TGCGCCAGCAGCAACCGACAGGATTTCACCGGGGAGCTGTTTTTT
TRBJ2-3	TRBV12-3/TRBV12-4	many	TRBD2	CASSLGSGGPTDTQYF	TGTGCCAGCAGTTTAGGTAGCGGGGGCCCCACAGATACGCAGTATTTT
TRBJ2-7	TRBV7-2	few	TRBD2	CASSLVRDYGREQYF	TGTGCCAGCAGCTTAGTGCGGGACTATGGTCGTGAGCAGTACTTC
TRBJ1-4	TRBV6-6	-	TRBD1	CASSYSTAGGEKLFF	TGTGCCAGCAGTTACTCCACGGCAGGGGGTGAAAAACTGTTTTTT
TRBJ2-3	TRBV7-3	few	TRBD2	CASSLGTSGGLPATDTQYF	TGTGCCAGCAGCTTAGGGACTAGCGGGGGGCTCCCGGCAACAGATACGCAGTATTTT
TRBJ2-3	TRBV5-1	few	-	CASSLMGGRITDTQYF	TGCGCCAGCAGCCTGATGGGGGGCCGGATCACAGATACGCAGTATTTT
TRBJ2-2	TRBV7-2	-	TRBD2	CASSLGAGRRELFF	TGTGCCAGCAGCTTAGGAGCGGGGCGCCGGGAGCTGTTTTTT
TRBJ2-1	TRBV5-1	-	TRBD2	CASKERGAGYNEQFF	TGCGCCAGCAAGGAGCGGGGGGCTGGGTACAATGAGCAGTTCTTC
TRBJ1-2	TRBV11-2	-	-	CASSLELAFYGYTF	TGTGCCAGCAGCTTAGAGTTAGCATTCTATGGCTACACCTTC
TRBJ1-4	TRBV12-3/TRBV12-4	few	-	CASSLPQSIEKLFF	TGTGCCAGCAGTTTGCCGCAGAGCATTGAAAAACTGTTTTTT
TRBJ2-2	TRBV4-1	few	-	CASSQHQVTNTGELFF	TGCGCCAGCAGCCAACACCAGGTCACGAACACCGGGGAGCTGTTTTTT
TRBJ2-5	TRBV20-1	few	-	CSAREGTGLETQYF	TGCAGTGCTAGAGAGGGAACGGGGTTGGAGACCCAGTACTTC
TRBJ2-2	TRBV5-1	-	-	CASSLDEGLYGELFF	TGCGCCAGCAGCTTGGACGAGGGGCTGTACGGGGAGCTGTTTTTT
TRBJ2-1	TRBV7-3	few	TRBD2	CASSFGLAGVDEQFF	TGTGCCAGCAGCTTCGGACTAGCGGGGGTTGATGAGCAGTTCTTC
TRBJ2-5	TRBV5-1	-	-	CASRPGYQETQYF	TGCGCCAGCAGACCTGGCTACCAAGAGACCCAGTACTTC
TRBJ2-3	TRBV29-1	few	-	CSVEEGRGTGYFGDTQYF	TGCAGCGTTGAAGAAGGACGGGGAACAGGATACTTTGGAGATACGCAGTATTTT
TRBJ1-5	TRBV11-2	-	-	CASSETMGVNGPQHF	TGTGCCAGCAGCGAAACTATGGGGGTAAATGGGCCCCAGCATTTT
TRBJ2-5	TRBV5-1	-	-	CASRVGQETQYF	TGCGCCAGCCGCGTTGGACAAGAGACCCAGTACTTC
TRBJ1-2	TRBV4-1	many	-	CASSLIGGRGTNYGYTF	TGCGCCAGCAGCCTTATCGGGGGCAGGGGAACTAACTATGGCTACACCTTC
TRBJ2-7	TRBV6-5	few	TRBD1	CASSRRQGIYEQYF	TGTGCCAGCAGCCGTCGACAGGGGATCTACGAGCAGTACTTC
TRBJ1-2	TRBV7-8	few	-	CASSLVGISNGYTF	TGTGCCAGCAGCTTAGTCGGGATTTCAAATGGCTACACCTTC
TRBJ2-1	TRBV6-5	few	-	CASRPGLSYNEQFF	TGTGCCAGCAGACCGGGGCTCTCCTACAATGAGCAGTTCTTC
TRBJ1-4	TRBV6-6	-	-	CASKGAGEKLFF	TGTGCCAGCAAAGGGGCCGGTGAAAAACTGTTTTTT
TRBJ2-3	TRBV7-8	-	-	CASSLGLGDTQYF	TGTGCCAGCAGCTTAGGTTTGGGAGATACGCAGTATTTT
TRBJ1-5	TRBV6-6	-	TRBD1	CASNTQGGAGNQPQHF	TGTGCCAGCAATACGCAGGGGGGGGCAGGCAATCAGCCCCAGCATTTT